This T cell receptor beta chain originates from a study of radiation and T cells in renal cell carcinoma. The table came from immunoSEQ multiplex PCR; TCRdb's copy has only in-frame clones and leaves some out. Altogether about 130,000 clones are present, about 81% being singletons, with the ten largest covering under 6.5%. As for time point: blood 2 weeks post-SBRT. Treatment noted: 15 Gy SBRT to primary tumor, nephrectomy 4 weeks later. Trimming took 7 bases from V and 4 from J; bases not matched to a gene: 13. Germline loops: CDR1 SQVTM, CDR2 ANQGSEA. The CDR3 is 14 residues long. This sequence joins TRBV29-1 and TRBJ2-7, with 7 positions matching TRBD1. This clonotype was sampled from a man aged 45 to 65 with renal cell carcinoma. The input for sequencing was blood, taken from a patient whose treatment included radiotherapy and nephrectomy. Here the CDR3 DNA reads TGCAGCGCCACCGAAACAGGGGACGGGTACGAGCAGTACTTC. Its protein is CSATETGDGYEQYF.